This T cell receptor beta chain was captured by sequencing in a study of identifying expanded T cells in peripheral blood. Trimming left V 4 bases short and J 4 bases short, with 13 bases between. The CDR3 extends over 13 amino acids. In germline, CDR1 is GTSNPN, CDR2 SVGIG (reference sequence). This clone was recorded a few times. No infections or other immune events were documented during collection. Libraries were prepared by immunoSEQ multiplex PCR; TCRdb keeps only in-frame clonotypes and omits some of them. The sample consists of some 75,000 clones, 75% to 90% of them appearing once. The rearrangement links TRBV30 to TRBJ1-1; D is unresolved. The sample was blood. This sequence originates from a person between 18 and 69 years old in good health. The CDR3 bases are TGTGCCTGGAACCTAGCGGAGGGCACTGAAGCTTTCTTT. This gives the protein CAWNLAEGTEAFF.